This T cell receptor (beta chain) was found in a study of monozygotic twins with inflammatory bowel disease. Study outcomes and limitations: Differences in immunosuppressive treatment may have been a source of added variability in patient repertoires. IBD patients shared fewer clonotypes with others than healthy twins, especially with disease activity.

The CDR3 has 14 residues. Germline values: CDR1 MNHNY, CDR2 SVGAGI (reference sequence). A remark on this clonotype: The antigen remains undetermined.

Each TCR library used 3500 ng of total RNA. The template switching step added UMIs that contained a 6-nucleotide sample barcode. Using the 5' RACE reads, TCRdb records one entry per CDR3 protein without DNA. This repertoire comprises 350,000 to 500,000 distinct CDR3 sequences; its ten largest clones make up roughly 2.2%. This rearrangement joins TRBV6-6 to TRBJ2-2. Sequencing was performed on blood. This clonotype was obtained from a human donor with ulcerative colitis or Crohn's disease, or a healthy co-twin of an affected twin (not recorded which). The CDR3 protein is CASRTGGSTGELFF.